Listed below are T cell receptor beta chains from one sample, sequenced in a study of STAT5B mutations in CD4+ large granular lymphocyte leukemia. Here immunoSEQ multiplex PCR was the method, and the copy in TCRdb shows in-frame clones only, minus some. The table shows around 30,000 clones, with about three quarters occurring only once. The sample consisted of CD4+ T cells from blood buffy coats. The origin of the receptors is a human donor in good health. Both conserved end residues are part of each CDR3. A D gene is named only where the DNA matches it firmly. Where a row states a size, it is once, few, many or the class of an expanded clone; other rows omit it.

J gene,V gene,D gene,clone size,CDR3 protein,CDR3 DNA
TRBJ2-3,TRBV6-5,NA,NA,CASTNTGDVTDTQYF,TGTGCCAGCACTAATACCGGGGATGTCACAGATACGCAGTATTTT
TRBJ2-4,TRBV4-1,TRBD2,NA,CASSSPTSGRVSIQYF,TGCGCCAGCAGCTCCCCGACTAGCGGGAGAGTGAGCATTCAGTACTTC
TRBJ2-3,TRBV11-2,TRBD2,NA,CASSSLAGGPADTQYF,TGTGCCAGCAGCTCTTTAGCGGGGGGGCCCGCAGATACGCAGTATTTT
TRBJ2-3,TRBV10-3,TRBD2,NA,CAISEAGTDTQYF,TGTGCCATCAGTGAAGCGGGAACAGATACGCAGTATTTT
TRBJ2-3,TRBV16,NA,NA,CASSQSGDTQYF,TGTGCCAGCAGCCAATCGGGGGATACGCAGTATTTT
TRBJ1-6,TRBV11-2,NA,NA,CASSLEIRRGSYNSPLHF,TGTGCCAGCAGCTTAGAAATTAGGAGGGGCTCCTATAATTCACCCCTCCACTTT
TRBJ1-2,TRBV5-6,TRBD1,NA,CASSPDRVRYYGYTF,TGTGCCAGCAGCCCGGACAGGGTTAGGTACTATGGCTACACCTTC
TRBJ1-1,TRBV5-6,NA,few,CASSFIGAPEAFF,TGTGCCAGCAGCTTTATCGGGGCCCCTGAAGCTTTCTTT
TRBJ2-3,TRBV30,NA,NA,CAWDHSTDTQYF,TGTGCCTGGGACCACAGCACAGATACGCAGTATTTT
TRBJ2-7,TRBV28,NA,NA,CASSSAGWGKPTRAASYEQYF,TGTGCCAGCAGCTCCGCAGGTTGGGGGAAACCGACCCGGGCTGCCTCCTACGAGCAGTACTTC
TRBJ2-7,TRBV9,TRBD1,NA,CASSDQTGTGVIEQYF,TGTGCCAGCAGCGATCAAACCGGGACAGGGGTAATCGAGCAGTACTTC
TRBJ1-1,TRBV7-8,NA,NA,CASSRQVNTEAFF,TGTGCCAGCAGTCGACAGGTGAACACTGAAGCTTTCTTT
TRBJ2-3,TRBV10-1,NA,NA,CASSTGSLISTDTQYF,TGCGCCAGCAGTACGGGATCCTTAATCTCCACAGATACGCAGTATTTT
TRBJ2-2,TRBV12-5,NA,NA,CASGLGTGELFF,TGTGCTAGTGGTCTCGGGACCGGGGAGCTGTTTTTT
TRBJ2-2,TRBV30,TRBD2,once,CASGGTGELFF,TGTGCCTCGGGGGGGACCGGGGAGCTGTTTTTT
TRBJ1-1,TRBV7-2,NA,NA,CASSLEGDTEAFF,TGTGCCAGCAGCTTAGAGGGGGACACTGAAGCTTTCTTT
TRBJ2-5,TRBV20-1,NA,NA,CSAQVQETQYF,TGCAGTGCCCAGGTTCAAGAGACCCAGTACTTC
TRBJ2-1,TRBV19,TRBD1,NA,CASSRGQSNEQFF,TGTGCCAGTAGTAGGGGACAGAGCAATGAGCAGTTCTTC
TRBJ1-1,TRBV2,TRBD1,NA,CASRSNRGGTEAFF,TGTGCCAGCAGGTCTAACAGGGGAGGCACTGAAGCTTTCTTT
TRBJ1-1,TRBV10-3,TRBD1,NA,CAIRKTGEEAEAFF,TGTGCCATCAGAAAGACAGGGGAGGAGGCTGAAGCTTTCTTT
TRBJ2-3,TRBV10-1,TRBD1,NA,CASSGGQVGDTQYF,TGCGCCAGCAGTGGCGGACAGGTGGGAGATACGCAGTATTTT
TRBJ1-2,TRBV7-9,TRBD1,NA,CASSPRQGDGYTF,TGTGCCAGCAGCCCCCGACAGGGGGATGGCTACACCTTC
TRBJ2-3,TRBV25-1,TRBD2,NA,CASSSQRGGRGDTQYF,TGTGCCAGCAGTTCCCAGCGGGGGGGCCGTGGAGATACGCAGTATTTT
TRBJ1-5,TRBV2,TRBD1,few,CASSGTGGAGQPQHF,TGTGCCAGCAGCGGGACAGGGGGCGCAGGGCAGCCCCAGCATTTT
TRBJ1-1,TRBV7-8,NA,NA,CASSPEGFRGQPFF,TGTGCCAGCAGCCCCGAGGGATTCCGAGGCCAGCCTTTCTTT
TRBJ1-2,TRBV6-5,TRBD1,NA,CASSRTTGEWYGYTF,TGTGCCAGCAGCCGTACCACAGGGGAATGGTATGGCTACACCTTC
TRBJ2-1,TRBV4-1,NA,NA,CASAGGLAYNEQFF,TGCGCCAGCGCCGGGGGGCTGGCCTACAATGAGCAGTTCTTC
TRBJ1-5,TRBV7-2,NA,NA,CASSESGTPDEPQHF,TGTGCCAGCAGCGAGTCCGGGACACCCGATGAGCCCCAGCATTTT
TRBJ2-7,TRBV6-6,NA,NA,CASSPVSSREQYF,TGTGCCAGCAGTCCCGTCAGCTCACGGGAGCAGTACTTC
TRBJ2-1,TRBV4-1,TRBD1,NA,CASSKTGTGGSYNEQFF,TGCGCCAGCAGCAAAACCGGGACAGGGGGCTCCTACAATGAGCAGTTCTTC
TRBJ2-3,TRBV5-4,NA,NA,CASRGRGPTDTQYF,TGTGCCAGCAGGGGCCGCGGTCCCACAGATACGCAGTATTTT
TRBJ2-7,TRBV6-1,NA,once,CAASRAGPSYEQYF,TGTGCCGCCTCCAGGGCAGGGCCCTCCTACGAGCAGTACTTC
TRBJ1-1,TRBV5-1,NA,NA,CASSLALDDTEAFF,TGCGCCAGCAGCTTGGCTCTTGACGACACTGAAGCTTTCTTT
TRBJ2-7,TRBV7-8,NA,NA,CASSLARRWGYEQYF,TGTGCCAGCAGCTTAGCTCGACGGTGGGGGTACGAGCAGTACTTC
TRBJ2-1,TRBV5-6,NA,NA,CASSWVNEQFF,TGTGCCAGCAGTTGGGTGAATGAGCAGTTCTTC
TRBJ1-5,TRBV11-2,NA,few,CASSLDRGGRQPQHF,TGTGCCAGCAGCTTAGATCGAGGAGGGCGTCAGCCCCAGCATTTT
TRBJ2-7,TRBV6-6,TRBD1,NA,CASSPLGKGASHEQYF,TGTGCCAGCAGTCCCCTTGGTAAGGGGGCGTCCCACGAGCAGTACTTC
TRBJ1-2,TRBV12-5,TRBD1,NA,CASGDGTVYGYTF,TGTGCTAGTGGCGACGGGACAGTATATGGCTACACCTTC
TRBJ1-3,TRBV11-2,NA,NA,CASSLSPGTSGNTIYF,TGTGCCAGCAGCTTAAGTCCGGGGACCTCTGGAAACACCATATATTTT
TRBJ1-4,TRBV11-2,NA,NA,CASSSTGTVEEKLFF,TGTGCCAGCAGCTCCACCGGGACGGTGGAAGAAAAACTGTTTTTT
TRBJ1-5,TRBV27,TRBD1,NA,CASSKGQDRSNQPQHF,TGTGCCAGCAGTAAAGGACAGGACCGTAGCAATCAGCCCCAGCATTTT
TRBJ1-1,TRBV10-3,NA,few,CAISGGDTSREAFF,TGTGCCATCAGTGGTGGGGACACCTCTAGAGAAGCTTTCTTT
TRBJ2-1,TRBV5-1,NA,NA,CASSLGQGTTYNEQFF,TGCGCCAGCAGCTTGGGCCAGGGGACCACCTACAATGAGCAGTTCTTC
TRBJ2-3,TRBV11-2,NA,NA,CASSADTRGTDTQYF,TGTGCCAGCAGCGCAGACACAAGGGGCACAGATACGCAGTATTTT